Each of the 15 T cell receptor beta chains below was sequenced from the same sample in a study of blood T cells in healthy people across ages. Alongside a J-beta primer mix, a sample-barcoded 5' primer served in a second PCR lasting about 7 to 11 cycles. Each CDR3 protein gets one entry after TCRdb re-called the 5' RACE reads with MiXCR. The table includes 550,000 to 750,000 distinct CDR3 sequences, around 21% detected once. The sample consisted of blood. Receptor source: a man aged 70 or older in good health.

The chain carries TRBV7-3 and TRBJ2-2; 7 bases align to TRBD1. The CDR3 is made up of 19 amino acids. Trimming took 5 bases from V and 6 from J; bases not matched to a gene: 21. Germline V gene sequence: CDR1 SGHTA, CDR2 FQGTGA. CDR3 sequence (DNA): TGTGCCAGCAGCCCAGGGCAGGGGGATTTGTACGGGCGCGCCGGGGAGCTGTTTTTT. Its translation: CASSPGQGDLYGRAGELFF.

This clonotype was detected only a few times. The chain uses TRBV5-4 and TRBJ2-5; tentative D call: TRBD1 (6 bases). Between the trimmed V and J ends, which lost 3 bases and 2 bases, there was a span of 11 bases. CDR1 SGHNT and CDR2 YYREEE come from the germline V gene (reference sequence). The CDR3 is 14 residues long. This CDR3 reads CASSSDSKQETQYF. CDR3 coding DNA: TGTGCCAGCAGCTCGGACAGTAAACAAGAGACCCAGTACTTC.

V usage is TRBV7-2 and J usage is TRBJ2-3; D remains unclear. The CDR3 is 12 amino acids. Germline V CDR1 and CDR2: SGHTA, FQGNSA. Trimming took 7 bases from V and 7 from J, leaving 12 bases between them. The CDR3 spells CASTKWLHTQYF. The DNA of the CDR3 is TGTGCCAGCACCAAATGGCTACATACGCAGTATTTT.

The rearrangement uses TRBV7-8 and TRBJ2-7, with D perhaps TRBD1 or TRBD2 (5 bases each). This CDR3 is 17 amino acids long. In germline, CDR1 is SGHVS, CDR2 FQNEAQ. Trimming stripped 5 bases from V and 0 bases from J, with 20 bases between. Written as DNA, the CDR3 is TGTGCCAGCAGCCCAGAGGGGTTTAGCCGGAGCTCCTACGAGCAGTACTTC. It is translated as CASSPEGFSRSSYEQYF.

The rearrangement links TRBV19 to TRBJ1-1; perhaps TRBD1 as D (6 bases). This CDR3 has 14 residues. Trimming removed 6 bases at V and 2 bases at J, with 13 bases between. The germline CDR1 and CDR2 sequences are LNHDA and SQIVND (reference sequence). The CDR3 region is CASRRGALNTEAFF. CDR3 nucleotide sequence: TGTGCCAGTAGAAGGGGGGCGTTAAACACTGAAGCTTTCTTT.

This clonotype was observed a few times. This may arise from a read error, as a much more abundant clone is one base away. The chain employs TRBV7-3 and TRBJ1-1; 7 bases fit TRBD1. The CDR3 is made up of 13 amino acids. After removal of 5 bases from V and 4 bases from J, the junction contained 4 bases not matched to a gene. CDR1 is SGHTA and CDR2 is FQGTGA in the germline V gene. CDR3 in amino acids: CASSPQGFTEAFF. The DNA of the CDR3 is TGTGCCAGCAGCCCACAGGGGTTCACTGAAGCTTTCTTT.

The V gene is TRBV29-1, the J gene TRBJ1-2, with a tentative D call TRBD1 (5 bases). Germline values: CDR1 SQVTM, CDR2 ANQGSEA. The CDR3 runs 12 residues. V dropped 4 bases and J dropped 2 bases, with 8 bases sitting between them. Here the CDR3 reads CSVGDGNYGYTF. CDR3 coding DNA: TGCAGCGTTGGGGACGGGAACTATGGCTACACCTTC. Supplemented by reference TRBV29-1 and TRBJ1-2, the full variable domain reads SAVISQKPSRDICQRGTSLTIQCQVDSQVTMMFWYRQQPGQSLTLIATANQGSEATYESGFVIDKFPISRPNLTFSTLTVSNMSPEDSSIYLCSVGDGNYGYTFGSGTRLTVV.

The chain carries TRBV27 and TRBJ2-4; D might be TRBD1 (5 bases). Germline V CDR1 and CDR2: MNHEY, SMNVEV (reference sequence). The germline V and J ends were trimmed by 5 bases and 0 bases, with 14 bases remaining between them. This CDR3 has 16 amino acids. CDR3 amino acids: CASSPKTDLAKNIQYF. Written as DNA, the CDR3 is TGTGCCAGCAGTCCCAAGACAGACCTAGCCAAAAACATTCAGTACTTC.

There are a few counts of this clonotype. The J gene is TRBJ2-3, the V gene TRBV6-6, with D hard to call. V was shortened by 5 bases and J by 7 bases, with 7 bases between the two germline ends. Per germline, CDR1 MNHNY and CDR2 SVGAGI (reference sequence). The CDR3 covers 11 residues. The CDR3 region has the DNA TGTGCCAGCAGTACCACCAATACGCAGTATTTT. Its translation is CASSTTNTQYF.

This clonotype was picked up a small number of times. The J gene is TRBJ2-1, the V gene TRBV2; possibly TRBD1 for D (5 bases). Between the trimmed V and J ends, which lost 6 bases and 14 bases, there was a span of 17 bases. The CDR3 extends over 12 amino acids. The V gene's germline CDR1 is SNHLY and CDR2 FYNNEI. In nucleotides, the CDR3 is TGTGCCAGCAGAGAGGACCGGAGCAGGGAGTTCTTC. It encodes CASREDRSREFF.

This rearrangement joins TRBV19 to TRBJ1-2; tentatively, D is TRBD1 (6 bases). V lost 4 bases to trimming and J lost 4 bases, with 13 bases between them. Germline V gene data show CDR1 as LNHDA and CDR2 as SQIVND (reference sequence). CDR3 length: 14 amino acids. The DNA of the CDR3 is TGTGCCAGTAGTAACCAACAGGGCGCCTATGGCTACACCTTC. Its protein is CASSNQQGAYGYTF.

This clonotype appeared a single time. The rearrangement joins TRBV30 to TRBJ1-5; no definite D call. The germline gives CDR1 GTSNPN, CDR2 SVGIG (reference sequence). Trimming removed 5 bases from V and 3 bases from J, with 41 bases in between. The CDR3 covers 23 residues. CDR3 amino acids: CAWGASLLVGQTGVLKINQPQHF. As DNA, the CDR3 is TGTGCCTGGGGTGCTAGCCTTCTCGTCGGTCAAACCGGGGTATTGAAAATCAATCAGCCCCAGCATTTT.

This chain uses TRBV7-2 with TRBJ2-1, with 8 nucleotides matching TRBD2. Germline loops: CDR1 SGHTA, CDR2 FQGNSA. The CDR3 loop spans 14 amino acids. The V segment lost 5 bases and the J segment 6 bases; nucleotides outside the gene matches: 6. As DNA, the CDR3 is TGTGCCAGCAGCCTCATAGCGGGAATCAATGAGCAGTTCTTC. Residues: CASSLIAGINEQFF.

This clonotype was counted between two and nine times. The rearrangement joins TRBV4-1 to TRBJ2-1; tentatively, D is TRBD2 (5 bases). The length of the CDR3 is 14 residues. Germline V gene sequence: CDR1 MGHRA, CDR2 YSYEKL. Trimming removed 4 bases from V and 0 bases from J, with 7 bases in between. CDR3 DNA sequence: TGCGCCAGCAGCCCCCGGGACTCCTACAATGAGCAGTTCTTC. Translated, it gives CASSPRDSYNEQFF.

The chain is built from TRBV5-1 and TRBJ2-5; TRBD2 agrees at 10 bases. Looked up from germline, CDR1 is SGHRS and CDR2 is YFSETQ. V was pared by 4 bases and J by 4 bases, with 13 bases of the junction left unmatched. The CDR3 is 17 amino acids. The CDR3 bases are TGCGCCAGCAGCCAAGGTGGGCTAGCGGGAGTCGGAGAGACCCAGTACTTC. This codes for CASSQGGLAGVGETQYF.